This TCR beta chain was sequenced in a study of blood T cell repertoires in COVID-19. Study-level background: Acute and convalescent COVID-19 samples came from the United States, Italy and Spain.

The CDR3 is 16 residues long. From germline, CDR1 is MNHNY and CDR2 SVGAGI (reference sequence). Trimming pared 0 bases from V and 1 base from J, leaving 12 bases between. Self-reported history from a screening survey and questionnaire set each donor's cohort. Profiled with immunoSEQ multiplex PCR; TCRdb holds only in-frame clones, not every one. The table has fewer than 400,000 clones, roughly 90% seen once. The V gene is TRBV6-6, the J gene TRBJ1-2; no firm D call. Source material: PBMCs or T cells enriched from blood (not recorded which). This receptor was taken from a woman aged 30 to 39 who had recovered from COVID-19. Written as DNA, the CDR3 is TGTGCCAGCAGTTACTCGATGAGGCGAGTTAACTATGGCTACACCTTC. It translates to CASSYSMRRVNYGYTF.